The following is a T cell receptor beta chain sequence with its context. These data come from a study of blood T cell repertoires in COVID-19. Original handling: Estimated nucleated cell counts came from reference gene primer amplification. Libraries were prepared by immunoSEQ multiplex PCR; TCRdb keeps only in-frame clonotypes and omits some of them. That table supplies the V and J calls and clone size; D and trimming were determined from the DNA. The sample includes tens of thousands of clones, approximately 82% of them seen just once. Per the germline V gene, CDR1 is SGHAT and CDR2 is FQNNGV. This CDR3 is built from 15 residues. V was pared by 1 base and J by 0 bases, with 0 bases of the junction left unmatched.

The chain joins TRBV11-2 to TRBJ2-1, with TRBD2 matching 7 bases. Sample: peripheral blood. This sequence was found in a human donor in a cohort sampled during active COVID-19. CDR3 residues: CASSLAGGSYNEQFF. CDR3 DNA: TGTGCCAGCAGCTTAGCGGGGGGCTCCTACAATGAGCAGTTCTTC.